The 22 T cell receptor beta chains below come from one sample, sequenced in a study of immune heterogeneity within non-small cell lung tumors (dated by TCRdb to the late 2010s). Sequencing took place on a HiSeq X Ten. The TCR beta CDR3 region was amplified with a multiplex PCR system, in which a first round of nine to eleven cycles was run using 32 V-gene forward and 13 J-gene reverse primers. TCRdb handled the public reads itself, with Q25 trimming in fastp and clone calling in MiXCR, and kept productive beta chains. Each record represents a unique CDR3 protein, reported with the most common genes and DNA among its rows. The sample table holds 2,500 to 3,500 distinct CDR3 sequences, of which about 17% were seen once. Approximately 18% of the sample rests with the top ten. Genomic DNA was extracted from bulk tumor tissue and used as the TCR template, and around 540 ng gDNA was amplified per sample. During surgery, multiple biopsies were taken from each primary tumor and placed as far apart as possible within the tumor mass. The study cohort was described as untreated, and patients were newly diagnosed NSCLC cases undergoing curative surgery.

The sequenced material came from lung tumor tissue. The receptors shown here come from a man in his fifties or sixties with non-small cell lung cancer.

This clonotype is medium-sized in the sample. The chain couples TRBV28 to TRBJ2-7; no firm D call. The CDR3 extends over 14 amino acids. Germline CDR1 MDHEN, CDR2 SYDVKM. V lost 2 bases and J 1 base, leaving 9 bases between the germline ends. The CDR3 bases are TGTGCCAGCAGTTTACTGGGCAGATCCTACGAGCAGTACTTC. Translation gives CASSLLGRSYEQYF.

About this clonotype: A much more abundant neighbour one base away suggests this may be a read error. The chain joins TRBV6-1 to TRBJ1-5; D is undetermined. Germline values: CDR1 MNHNS, CDR2 SASEGT. The CDR3 sequence is 14 residues long. The V and J ends lost 5 bases and 3 bases respectively, with 11 bases between them. The CDR3 is CASSIIGANQPQHF. As DNA, the CDR3 is TGTGCCAGCAGTATTATAGGAGCCAATCAGCCCCAGCATTTT.

About this clonotype itself: A read error may explain this, as a much larger clone is one base away. The chain has TRBV27 and TRBJ2-3; D is unresolved. The V gene's germline CDR1 is MNHEY and CDR2 SMNVEV (reference sequence). CDR3 length equals 14 residues. V was cut by 2 bases and J by 2 bases, with 8 bases left in between. The CDR3 bases are TGTGCCAGCAGTTTAAGGCGGTACACAGATACGCAGTATTTT. Translation gives CASSLRRYTDTQYF.

This clonotype came up many times. The chain has TRBV7-3 and TRBJ2-5; D not resolved. This CDR3 is built from 13 residues. Germline V gene lookup returns CDR1 SGHTA and CDR2 FQGTGA. V was trimmed by 6 bases and J by 7 bases, leaving 15 bases between them. The CDR3 DNA sequence: TGTGCCAGCAGTCCGACATCTCCGGGGACCCAGTACTTC. It encodes CASSPTSPGTQYF.

By proportion, this clonotype is medium-sized. The chain couples TRBV5-1 to TRBJ1-2, with TRBD1 identical over 9 bases. The CDR3 length is 13 residues. Germline CDR1 SGHRS, CDR2 YFSETQ. V trimming: 4 bases; J trimming: 4 bases; junction bases outside the gene matches: 2. This CDR3 reads CASSGQGTYGYTF. CDR3 DNA sequence: TGCGCCAGCAGCGGACAGGGGACCTATGGCTACACCTTC.

Comments on this clonotype: A much larger clone differs by one base, so this may be a read error. The chain couples TRBV7-2 to TRBJ2-3; 10 bases match TRBD2. Germline V lookup: CDR1 SGHTA, CDR2 FQGNSA. CDR3 length equals 18 residues. The V segment lost 7 bases and the J segment 3 bases; nucleotides outside the gene matches: 16. The CDR3 protein is CASIFVDWSLAGTDTQYF. For the CDR3, the DNA is TGTGCCAGCATCTTCGTCGATTGGTCACTAGCGGGAACAGATACGCAGTATTTT. The complete variable domain, with remaining parts taken from reference TRBV7-2 and TRBJ2-3, reads GAGVSQSPSNKVTEKGKDVELRCDPISGHTALYWYRQSLGQGLEFLIYFQGNSAPDKSGLPSDRFSAERTGGSVSTLTIQRTQQEDSAVYLCASIFVDWSLAGTDTQYFGPGTRLTVL.

This clonotype was recorded at least ten times. The chain is built from TRBV20-1 and TRBJ2-1; TRBD2 agrees at 9 bases. The CDR3 is made up of 14 amino acids. V shed 0 bases, J shed 10 bases, and the junction held 7 bases outside the gene matches. Germline values: CDR1 DFQATT, CDR2 SNEGSKA (reference sequence). The CDR3 region is CSARDARLAGEQFF. DNA of the CDR3: TGCAGTGCTAGAGACGCACGGCTAGCGGGAGAGCAGTTCTTC.

This clonotype was detected a few times. The chain combines TRBV9 with TRBJ2-7; a weak D match, TRBD2 (5 bases). With 0 bases removed from V and 3 bases from J, the gap between germline ends came to 16 bases. CDR3 length: 16 residues. CDR1 is SGDLS and CDR2 is YYNGEE in the germline V gene. The CDR3 sequence is CASSVAVSGQRYEQYF. In DNA form, the CDR3 reads TGTGCCAGCAGCGTAGCGGTCAGCGGCCAGCGCTACGAGCAGTACTTC.

This clonotype is medium-sized by share. The genes are TRBV20-1 and TRBJ2-3, with D possibly called TRBD1 or TRBD2 (6 bases each). Germline lookup yields CDR1 DFQATT and CDR2 SNEGSKA (reference sequence). Trimming cost V 2 bases and J 6 bases, with 15 bases left between them. The CDR3 runs 14 residues. The CDR3 DNA reads TGCAGTGCTAGACGGGGGCGGTTAGGGGATACGCAGTATTTT. Amino acids: CSARRGRLGDTQYF.

This clonotype qualifies as medium-sized (0.01 to 0.1%). CDR3: CASSPRLAEQETQYF. The CDR3, as DNA: TGCGCCAGCAGCCCTAGGCTAGCGGAACAAGAGACCCAGTACTTC. The chain is built from TRBV4-1 and TRBJ2-5, with 7 bases fitting TRBD2. The J segment lost 2 bases and the V segment lost 4 bases, leaving 7 bases of the junction unmatched. The V gene's germline CDR1 is MGHRA and CDR2 YSYEKL. This CDR3 spans 15 amino acids.

This clonotype was seen a few times. A read error may explain this, as a much larger clone is one base away. The chain employs TRBV6-2 or TRBV6-3 and TRBJ2-2; D may be TRBD2 (6 bases). The CDR3 runs 16 residues. CDR1 is MNHEY and CDR2 is SVGEGT in the germline V gene. V was pared by 5 bases and J by 3 bases, with 16 bases between. CDR3 in amino acids: CASSLSDGGYTGELFF. The CDR3 coding sequence is TGTGCCAGCAGTCTGAGCGATGGAGGGTACACCGGGGAGCTGTTTTTT.

This clonotype has just one count. The gene calls are TRBV19 and TRBJ1-4, with D possibly TRBD1 on 6 matching bases. Trimming pared 7 bases from V and 4 bases from J, leaving 19 bases between. Germline V CDR1 and CDR2: LNHDA, SQIVND (reference sequence). The CDR3 is 16 amino acids. The DNA of the CDR3 is TGTGCCAGTAAGGAGGGGGGTAAGGGGCATAATGAAAAACTGTTTTTT. Its translation: CASKEGGKGHNEKLFF.

This clonotype was counted many times. The V and J genes are TRBV7-6 and TRBJ2-7; D unresolved. This CDR3 spans 13 amino acids. The V end was cut by 1 base, the J end by 2 bases, with 6 bases between. Germline V gene data show CDR1 as SGHVS and CDR2 as FNYEAQ. For the CDR3, the DNA is TGTGCCAGCAGCTTAGAGATAGCCTACGAGCAGTACTTC. Protein product: CASSLEIAYEQYF.

By its share, this clonotype is medium-sized (0.01 to 0.1%). This chain links TRBV12-3 or TRBV12-4 with TRBJ1-2; possibly TRBD1 for D (6 bases). The CDR3 contains 14 residues. V was pared by 1 base and J by 8 bases, with 14 bases between. The CDR3 sequence is CASSLEMGGHGYTF. The CDR3 DNA is TGTGCCAGCAGTTTAGAAATGGGGGGCCACGGCTACACCTTC.

This clonotype is deemed large (0.1 to 1%). The chain joins TRBV2 to TRBJ1-5; D unclear. The CDR3 runs to 15 residues. Germline V gene data show CDR1 as SNHLY and CDR2 as FYNNEI. Trimming cost V 8 bases and J 3 bases, with 17 bases left between them. CDR3 nucleotide sequence: TGTGCCAGCGAGCAGACGGACGGACTCAATCAGCCCCAGCATTTT. Translation gives CASEQTDGLNQPQHF. Full variable domain (outside the CDR3, taken from reference TRBV2 and TRBJ1-5): EPEVTQTPSHQVTQMGQEVILRCVPISNHLYFYWYRQILGQKVEFLVSFYNNEISEKSEIFDDQFSVERPDGSNFTLKIRSTKLEDSAMYFCASEQTDGLNQPQHFGDGTRLSIL.

By its share, this clonotype is medium-sized (0.01 to 0.1%). The gene calls are TRBV28 and TRBJ1-2; D unclear. CDR3 length: 15 amino acids. V lost 6 bases to trimming and J lost 3 bases, with 17 bases between them. The V gene's germline CDR1 is MDHEN and CDR2 SYDVKM. The CDR3: CASSSTGSWYYGYTF. The CDR3 DNA sequence: TGTGCCAGCAGCTCGACCGGGTCGTGGTACTATGGCTACACCTTC.

This clonotype qualifies as medium-sized. The V call is TRBV4-1, the J call TRBJ1-1, with D possibly matching TRBD1 (5 bases). From germline, CDR1 is MGHRA and CDR2 YSYEKL. Between the trimmed V and J ends, which lost 4 bases and 1 base, there was a span of 13 bases. The length of the CDR3 is 15 residues. CDR3 region: CASSPGPSENTEAFF. Written as DNA, the CDR3 is TGCGCCAGCAGCCCGGGACCCTCCGAGAACACTGAAGCTTTCTTT.

This clonotype was seen once. Compared with germline, one end of the junction differs, possibly owing to a read error. This chain connects TRBV20-1 to TRBJ2-3; no reliable D call. Germline loops: CDR1 DFQATT, CDR2 SNEGSKA (reference sequence). The CDR3 is 12 residues long. This CDR3 reads CGAGHFGDTQYF. CDR3 DNA: TGCGGTGCCGGTCACTTCGGAGATACGCAGTATTTT.

This clonotype is judged medium-sized (0.01 to 0.1%). The genes are TRBV4-1 and TRBJ2-2; the D gene is possibly TRBD2 (6 bases). The length of the CDR3 is 15 residues. The V end lost 4 bases, the J end lost 4 bases, and 13 bases lay between the germline ends. Per germline, CDR1 MGHRA and CDR2 YSYEKL. DNA for the CDR3: TGCGCCAGCAGCCCAGGGCAGGGAGGCACCGGGGAGCTGTTTTTT. Protein product: CASSPGQGGTGELFF.

Turning to this clonotype: Being one base from a much bigger clone, this may be a read error. The chain recombines TRBV7-3 with TRBJ2-5; 8 bases fit TRBD1. With V trimmed by 5 bases and J by 7 bases, 12 bases remained unmatched. The CDR3 runs 15 residues. CDR1 and CDR2 from the germline V gene are SGHTA and FQGTGA. The CDR3 sequence: CASSETGAIGGTQYF. The CDR3 DNA follows: TGTGCCAGCAGCGAGACAGGGGCCATCGGAGGGACCCAGTACTTC.

About this clonotype itself: A much larger clone sits a single nucleotide away, making a read error possible. The V and J genes are TRBV6-2 or TRBV6-3 and TRBJ2-6; weak D call: TRBD1 (5 bases). Per the germline V gene, CDR1 is MNHEY and CDR2 is SVGEGT. The CDR3 consists of 19 residues. CDR3 sequence (DNA): TGTGCCAGCAGTCCTCGTCGGTCTGCAGCGTTCTCTGGGGCCAACGCCCTGACTTTC. Translating gives CASSPRRSAAFSGANALTF.

This clonotype showed up just a few times. V and J are TRBV13 and TRBJ2-5, with D perhaps TRBD2 (6 bases). Trimming removed 2 bases at V and 4 bases at J, with 17 bases between. Germline loops: CDR1 PRHDT, CDR2 FYEKMQ (reference sequence). The CDR3 consists of 16 residues. This chain's CDR3 is CASSLLSASARETQYF. In DNA, the CDR3 is TGTGCCAGCAGCTTACTTTCCGCTAGCGCTCGAGAGACCCAGTACTTC.